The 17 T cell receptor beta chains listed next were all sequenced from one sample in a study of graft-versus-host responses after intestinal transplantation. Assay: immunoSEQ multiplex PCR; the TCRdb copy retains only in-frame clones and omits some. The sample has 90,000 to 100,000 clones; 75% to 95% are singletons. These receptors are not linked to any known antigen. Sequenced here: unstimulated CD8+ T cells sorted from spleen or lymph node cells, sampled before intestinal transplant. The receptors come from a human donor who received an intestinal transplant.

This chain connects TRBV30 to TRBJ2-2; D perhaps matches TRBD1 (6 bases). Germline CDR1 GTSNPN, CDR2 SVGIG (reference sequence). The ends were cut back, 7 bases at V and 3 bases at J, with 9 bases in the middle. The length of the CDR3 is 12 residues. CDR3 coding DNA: TGTGCCTTGTACAGGGACACCGGGGAGCTGTTTTTT. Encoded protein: CALYRDTGELFF.

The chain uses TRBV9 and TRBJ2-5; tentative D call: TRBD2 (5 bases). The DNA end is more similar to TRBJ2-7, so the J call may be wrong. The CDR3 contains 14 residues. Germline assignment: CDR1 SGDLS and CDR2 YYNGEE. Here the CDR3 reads CASSVADSPYEQYF. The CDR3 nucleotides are TGTGCCAGCAGCGTAGCGGACTCTCCCTACGAGCAGTACTTC.

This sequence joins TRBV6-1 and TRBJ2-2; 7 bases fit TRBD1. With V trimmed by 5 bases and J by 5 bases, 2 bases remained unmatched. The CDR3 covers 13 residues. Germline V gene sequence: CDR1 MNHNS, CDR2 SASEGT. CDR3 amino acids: CASSLTGTGELFF. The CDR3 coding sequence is TGTGCCAGCAGTTTGACAGGGACCGGGGAGCTGTTTTTT.

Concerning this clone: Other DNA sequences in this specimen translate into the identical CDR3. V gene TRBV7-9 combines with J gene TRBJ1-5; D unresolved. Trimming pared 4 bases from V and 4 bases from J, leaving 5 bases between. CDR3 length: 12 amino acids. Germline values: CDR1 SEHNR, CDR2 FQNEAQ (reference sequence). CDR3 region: CASSSLNQPQHF. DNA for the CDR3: TGTGCCAGCAGCTCGTTGAATCAGCCCCAGCATTTT.

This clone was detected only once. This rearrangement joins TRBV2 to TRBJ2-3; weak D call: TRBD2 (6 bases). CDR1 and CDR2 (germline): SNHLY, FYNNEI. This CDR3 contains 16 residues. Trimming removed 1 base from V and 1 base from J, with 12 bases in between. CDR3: CASSEGAGWGTDTQYF. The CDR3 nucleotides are TGTGCCAGCAGTGAAGGGGCGGGGTGGGGCACAGATACGCAGTATTTT.

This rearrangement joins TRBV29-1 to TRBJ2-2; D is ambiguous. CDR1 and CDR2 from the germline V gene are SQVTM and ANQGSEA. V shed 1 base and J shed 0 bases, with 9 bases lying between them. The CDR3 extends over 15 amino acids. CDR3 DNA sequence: TGCAGCGTTGAAGTGGGCCTTTCGAACACCGGGGAGCTGTTTTTT. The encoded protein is CSVEVGLSNTGELFF.

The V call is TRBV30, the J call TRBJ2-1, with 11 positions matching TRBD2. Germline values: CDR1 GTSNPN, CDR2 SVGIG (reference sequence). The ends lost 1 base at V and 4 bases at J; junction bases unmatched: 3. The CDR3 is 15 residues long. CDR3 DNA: TGTGCCTGGAGTGAAATAGCGGGAGGGTACAATGAGCAGTTCTTC. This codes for CAWSEIAGGYNEQFF.

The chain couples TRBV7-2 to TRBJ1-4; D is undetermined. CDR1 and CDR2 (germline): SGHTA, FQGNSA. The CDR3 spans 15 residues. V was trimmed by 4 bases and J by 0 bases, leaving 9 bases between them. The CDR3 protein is CASSSPGTTNEKLFF. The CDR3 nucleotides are TGTGCCAGCAGCTCTCCCGGTACAACTAATGAAAAACTGTTTTTT.

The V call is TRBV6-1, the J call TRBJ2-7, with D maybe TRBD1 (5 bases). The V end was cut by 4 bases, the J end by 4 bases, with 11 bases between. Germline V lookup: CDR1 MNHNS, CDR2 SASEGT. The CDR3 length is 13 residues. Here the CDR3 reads CASSATAGYEQYF. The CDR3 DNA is TGTGCCAGCAGTGCCACCGCAGGGTACGAGCAGTACTTC.

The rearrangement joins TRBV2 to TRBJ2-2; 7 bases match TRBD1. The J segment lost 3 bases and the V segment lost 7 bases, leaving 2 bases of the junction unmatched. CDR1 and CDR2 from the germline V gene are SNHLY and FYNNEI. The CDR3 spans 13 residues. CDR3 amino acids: CASTGGDTGELFF. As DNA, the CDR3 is TGTGCCAGCACAGGGGGAGACACCGGGGAGCTGTTTTTT.

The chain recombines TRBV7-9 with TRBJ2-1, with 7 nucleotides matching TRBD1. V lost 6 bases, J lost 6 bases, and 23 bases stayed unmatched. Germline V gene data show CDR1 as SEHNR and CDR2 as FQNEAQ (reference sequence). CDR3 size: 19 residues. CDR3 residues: CASRPPPGQLLGVGNEQFF. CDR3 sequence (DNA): TGTGCCAGCAGACCGCCTCCGGGACAGCTACTGGGGGTCGGCAATGAGCAGTTCTTC.

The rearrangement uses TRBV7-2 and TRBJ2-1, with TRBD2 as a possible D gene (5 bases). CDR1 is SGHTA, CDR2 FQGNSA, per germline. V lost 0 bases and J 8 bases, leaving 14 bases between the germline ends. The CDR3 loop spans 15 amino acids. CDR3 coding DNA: TGTGCCAGCAGCTTAGCGCTTGGCGCGGACTATGAGCAGTTCTTC. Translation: CASSLALGADYEQFF.

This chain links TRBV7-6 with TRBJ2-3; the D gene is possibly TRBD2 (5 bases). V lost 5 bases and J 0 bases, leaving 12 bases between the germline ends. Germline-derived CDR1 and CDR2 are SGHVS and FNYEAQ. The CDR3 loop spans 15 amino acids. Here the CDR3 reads CASSMPLASTDTQYF. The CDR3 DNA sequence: TGTGCCAGCAGCATGCCTCTAGCTAGCACAGATACGCAGTATTTT.

The CDR3 loop reads CASSYAGSGTEAFF. The CDR3, as DNA: TGTGCCAGCAGTTACGCAGGGTCCGGCACTGAAGCTTTCTTT. The V call is TRBV6-6, the J call TRBJ1-1, with D possibly matching TRBD1 (5 bases). V gave up 2 bases and J gave up 4 bases, with 11 bases separating them. The CDR3 totals 14 residues. Looked up from germline, CDR1 is MNHNY and CDR2 is SVGAGI (reference sequence).

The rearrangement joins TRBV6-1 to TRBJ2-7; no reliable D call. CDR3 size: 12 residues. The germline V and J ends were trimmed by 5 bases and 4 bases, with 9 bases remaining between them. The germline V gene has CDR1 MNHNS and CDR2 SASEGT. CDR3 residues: CASSPDGYEQYF. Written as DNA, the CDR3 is TGTGCCAGCAGTCCCGACGGGTACGAGCAGTACTTC.

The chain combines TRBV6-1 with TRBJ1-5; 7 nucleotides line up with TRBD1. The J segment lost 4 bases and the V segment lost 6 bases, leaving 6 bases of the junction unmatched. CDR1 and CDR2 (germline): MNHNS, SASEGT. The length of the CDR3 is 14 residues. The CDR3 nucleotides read TGTGCCAGCAGCATGGACAGGCAAAATCAGCCCCAGCATTTT. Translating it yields CASSMDRQNQPQHF.

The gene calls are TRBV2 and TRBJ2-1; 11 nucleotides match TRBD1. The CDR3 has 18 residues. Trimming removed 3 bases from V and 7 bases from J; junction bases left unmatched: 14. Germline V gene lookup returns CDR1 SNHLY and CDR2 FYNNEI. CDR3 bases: TGTGCCAGCAGTGACACATATCGTACAGGACAGGGGGCGAATGAGCAGTTCTTC. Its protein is CASSDTYRTGQGANEQFF.